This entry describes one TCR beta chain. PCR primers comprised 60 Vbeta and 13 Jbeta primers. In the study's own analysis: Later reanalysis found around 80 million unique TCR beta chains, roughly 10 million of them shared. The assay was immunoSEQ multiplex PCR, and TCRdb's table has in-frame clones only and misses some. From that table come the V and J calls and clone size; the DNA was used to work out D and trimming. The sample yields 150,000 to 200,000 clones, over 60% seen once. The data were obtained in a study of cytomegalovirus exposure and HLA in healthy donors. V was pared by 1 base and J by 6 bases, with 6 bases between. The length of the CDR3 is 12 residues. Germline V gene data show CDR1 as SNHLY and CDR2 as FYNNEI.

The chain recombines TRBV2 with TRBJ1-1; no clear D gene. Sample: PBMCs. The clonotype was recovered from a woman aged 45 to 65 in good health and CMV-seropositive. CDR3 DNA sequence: TGTGCCAGCAGTGAAGGCGAGCCTGAAGCTTTCTTT. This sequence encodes CASSEGEPEAFF.